Below are 30 T cell receptor beta chains sequenced from a single sample in a study of blood T cell repertoires in COVID-19. Libraries were prepared by immunoSEQ multiplex PCR; TCRdb keeps only in-frame clonotypes and omits some of them. The table shows some 74,000 clones, with roughly 85% occurring only once. The sample was peripheral blood. Source of these receptors: an elderly woman with acute or convalescent COVID-19.

The rearrangement links TRBV19 to TRBJ1-1; 7 bases agree with TRBD1. With V trimmed by 5 bases and J by 0 bases, 9 bases remained unmatched. In germline, CDR1 is LNHDA, CDR2 SQIVND (reference sequence). There are 16 residues in the CDR3. This chain's CDR3 is CASSRGRGNMNTEAFF. The CDR3 nucleotides are TGTGCCAGTAGTCGGGGCAGGGGGAACATGAACACTGAAGCTTTCTTT.

V usage is TRBV13 and J usage is TRBJ2-2; TRBD2 is a possible D gene (5 bases). V was clipped by 0 bases and J by 6 bases, with 14 bases between them. The germline V gene encodes CDR1 PRHDT and CDR2 FYEKMQ (reference sequence). The CDR3 has 16 residues. As DNA, the CDR3 is TGTGCCAGCAGCTTAGGCCCCCGGGGAGAGGCCGGGGAGCTGTTTTTT. Protein sequence: CASSLGPRGEAGELFF.

The chain joins TRBV15 to TRBJ2-5, with D hard to call. V lost 1 base to trimming and J lost 5 bases, with 14 bases between them. The CDR3 totals 15 residues. CDR1 and CDR2 (germline): LNHNV, YYDKDF (reference sequence). The CDR3: CATSRGTHPPETQYF. The CDR3 coding sequence is TGTGCCACCAGCAGAGGCACACACCCGCCGGAGACCCAGTACTTC.

The rearrangement uses TRBV29-1 and TRBJ1-2, with 9 bases lining up with TRBD1. Germline V gene lookup returns CDR1 SQVTM and CDR2 ANQGSEA. J gave up 7 bases and V 6 bases, and 6 bases lay outside the gene matches. This CDR3 comprises 12 residues. The DNA for the CDR3 is TGCAGCGTGGGGGACAGGGTGGGTGGCTACACCTTC. Its translation is CSVGDRVGGYTF.

This clone was observed at least ten times. V gene TRBV14 combines with J gene TRBJ1-1, with D unresolved. Germline lookup yields CDR1 SGHDN and CDR2 FVKESK. Between the trimmed V and J ends, which lost 1 base and 0 bases, there was a span of 6 bases. There are 14 residues in the CDR3. The CDR3 DNA sequence: TGTGCCAGCAGCCAAGGACACTTGAACACTGAAGCTTTCTTT. Protein sequence: CASSQGHLNTEAFF. Drawing the rest from reference TRBV14 and TRBJ1-1, the complete variable domain is EAGVTQFPSHSVIEKGQTVTLRCDPISGHDNLYWYRRVMGKEIKFLLHFVKESKQDESGMPNNRFLAERTGGTYSTLKVQPAELEDSGVYFCASSQGHLNTEAFFGQGTRLTVV.

V gene TRBV10-2 combines with J gene TRBJ2-1; D is undetermined. Germline assignment: CDR1 WSHSY and CDR2 SAAADI. CDR3 length: 12 residues. V lost 8 bases and J lost 4, with 9 bases in between. The CDR3: CASLGYYNEQFF. DNA of the CDR3: TGCGCCAGCCTCGGTTATTACAATGAGCAGTTCTTC.

This clone was recorded once. This chain connects TRBV27 to TRBJ2-1; D might be TRBD1 (6 bases). Germline V lookup: CDR1 MNHEY, CDR2 SMNVEV (reference sequence). V was shortened by 6 bases and J by 7 bases, with 13 bases between the two germline ends. CDR3 size: 13 residues. The CDR3 loop is CASSPTGINEQFF. The CDR3 nucleotides read TGTGCCAGCAGCCCTACAGGGATAAATGAGCAGTTCTTC.

The chain is built from TRBV29-1 and TRBJ1-1, with TRBD1 identical over 7 bases. CDR3 length equals 13 residues. Germline V gene lookup returns CDR1 SQVTM and CDR2 ANQGSEA. Losses at the gene ends were 7 bases for V and 1 base for J; bases not matched to a gene: 6. CDR3 protein: CSGVGTANTEAFF. Here the CDR3 DNA reads TGCAGCGGGGTCGGGACAGCGAACACTGAAGCTTTCTTT.

The chain employs TRBV19 and TRBJ1-2; 7 bases fit TRBD1. The CDR3 runs to 14 residues. The V segment lost 1 base and the J segment 4 bases; nucleotides outside the gene matches: 3. Germline-derived CDR1 and CDR2 are LNHDA and SQIVND (reference sequence). CDR3 nucleotides: TGTGCCAGTAGTATAGGGGGACAGATCTATGGCTACACCTTC. Protein: CASSIGGQIYGYTF.

The V gene is TRBV6-5, the J gene TRBJ2-1; 11 bases are a match to TRBD1. The CDR3 runs 15 residues. CDR1 is MNHEY and CDR2 is SVGAGI in the germline V gene. After removal of 6 bases from V and 7 bases from J, the junction contained 8 bases not matched to a gene. CDR3 coding DNA: TGTGCCAGCAGCCCCGGACAGGGGGCAGGGAATGAGCAGTTCTTC. Its protein is CASSPGQGAGNEQFF.

This clone was counted a few times. This chain joins TRBV4-1 and TRBJ2-7; possible D gene TRBD1, 6 bases. The length of the CDR3 is 16 residues. The V gene's germline CDR1 is MGHRA and CDR2 YSYEKL. Between the trimmed V and J ends, which lost 2 bases and 4 bases, there was a span of 18 bases. The CDR3 sequence: CASSQRGISGGYEQYF. The DNA of the CDR3 is TGCGCCAGCAGCCAAAGGGGGATTTCGGGCGGATACGAGCAGTACTTC.

V and J are TRBV18 and TRBJ2-2, with TRBD1 as a possible D gene (6 bases). Per the germline V gene, CDR1 is KGHSH and CDR2 is LQKENI. This CDR3 is 16 amino acids long. Trimming took 5 bases from V and 1 from J, leaving 14 bases between them. CDR3 DNA sequence: TGTGCCAGCTCATCTCTCCCGGGACAGAACACCGGGGAGCTGTTTTTT. Translating gives CASSSLPGQNTGELFF.

The chain recombines TRBV28 with TRBJ1-2; 7 nucleotides agree with TRBD1. The CDR3 loop spans 16 amino acids. V shed 5 bases and J 7 bases; nucleotides not matched to a gene: 16. Germline V gene sequence: CDR1 MDHEN, CDR2 SYDVKM. The CDR3, as DNA: TGTGCCAGCAGTCCTACCCTTTGGCAGGGGGTAATTGGCTACACCTTC. Encoded protein: CASSPTLWQGVIGYTF.

The chain joins TRBV7-9 to TRBJ1-5; a weak D match, TRBD1 (5 bases). The ends were cut back, 8 bases at V and 0 bases at J, with 11 bases in the middle. This CDR3 has 14 residues. Looked up from germline, CDR1 is SEHNR and CDR2 is FQNEAQ (reference sequence). The CDR3 DNA follows: TGTGCCAGCGGGGGAGGGAATAGCAATCAGCCCCAGCATTTT. It is translated as CASGGGNSNQPQHF.

The chain joins TRBV5-6 to TRBJ1-6, with 7 bases that match TRBD1. Germline CDR1 is SGHDT and CDR2 is YYEEEE. The CDR3 runs 16 residues. Losses at the gene ends were 2 bases for V and 3 bases for J; bases not matched to a gene: 5. CDR3 loop: CASSFKTGNYNSPLHF. CDR3 coding DNA: TGTGCCAGCAGCTTTAAGACAGGGAACTATAATTCACCCCTCCACTTT.

The chain is built from TRBV7-9 and TRBJ1-2, with D possibly being TRBD1 (6 bases). Germline V CDR1 and CDR2: SEHNR, FQNEAQ (reference sequence). The CDR3 sequence is 12 residues long. The ends were cut back, 5 bases at V and 5 bases at J, with 9 bases in the middle. The CDR3 protein is CASSHTGYGYTF. CDR3 nucleotide sequence: TGTGCCAGCAGCCACACAGGGTATGGCTACACCTTC.

This clone occurred once. The chain joins TRBV5-1 to TRBJ2-1; 7 bases line up with TRBD2. Unmatched junction bases numbered 7, after V lost 4 bases and J lost 9 bases. The CDR3 totals 13 residues. Germline CDR1 reads SGHRS; CDR2 reads YFSETQ. CDR3 coding DNA: TGCGCCAGCAGCGTTACCGGGACTACTGAGCAGTTCTTC. Protein product: CASSVTGTTEQFF.

The rearrangement uses TRBV15 and TRBJ2-1; 7 bases are shared with TRBD1. The CDR3 contains 15 residues. V was clipped by 0 bases and J by 2 bases; unmatched bases: 1. Germline V gene sequence: CDR1 LNHNV, CDR2 YYDKDF (reference sequence). The CDR3 sequence: CATSRDQGAYNEQFF. In DNA form, the CDR3 reads TGTGCCACCAGCAGAGATCAGGGGGCCTACAATGAGCAGTTCTTC.

The chain has TRBV11-3 and TRBJ1-6; no firm D call. Germline lookup yields CDR1 SGHNT and CDR2 YENEEA. V gave up 8 bases and J gave up 5 bases, with 7 bases separating them. The CDR3 is made up of 12 amino acids. CDR3 in DNA: TGTGCCAGCGGGAGGGATAATTCACCCCTCCACTTT. Encoded protein: CASGRDNSPLHF.

The chain recombines TRBV7-7 with TRBJ2-1; D is possibly TRBD2 (5 bases). The CDR3 has 13 residues. The V and J ends lost 4 bases and 5 bases respectively, with 9 bases between them. Germline V lookup: CDR1 SSHAT, CDR2 FNYEAQ (reference sequence). In DNA form, the CDR3 reads TGTGCCAGCAGCTCGAGCGGTAACAATGAGCAGTTCTTC. This translates into CASSSSGNNEQFF.

The V gene is TRBV5-1, the J gene TRBJ1-1, with unresolved D. V lost 0 bases, J lost 4 bases, and 10 bases lay in between. The CDR3 is 14 residues long. In germline, CDR1 is SGHRS, CDR2 YFSETQ. CDR3 coding DNA: TGCGCCAGCAGCTTGGAGCCGGGGATCACTGAAGCTTTCTTT. It specifies CASSLEPGITEAFF.

This chain uses TRBV7-6 with TRBJ2-2; TRBD2 aligns across 10 bases. The CDR3 runs 19 residues. J was trimmed by 5 bases and V by 1 base; bases with no gene match: 13. Germline CDR1 SGHVS, CDR2 FNYEAQ. CDR3 in DNA: TGTGCCAGCAGCTTAGAGCGGCAAGCGGGGGGGCCACAGACCGGGGAGCTGTTTTTT. Protein: CASSLERQAGGPQTGELFF.

The rearrangement joins TRBV5-4 to TRBJ1-2; D gene unclear. Trimming took 3 bases from V and 0 from J, leaving 12 bases between them. There are 15 residues in the CDR3. CDR1 and CDR2 (germline): SGHNT, YYREEE (reference sequence). CDR3 sequence (DNA): TGTGCCAGCAGCTCCTCGCGAGGAGCTAACTATGGCTACACCTTC. Translating gives CASSSSRGANYGYTF.

V gene TRBV20-1 combines with J gene TRBJ1-1; D is unclear. CDR1 is DFQATT, CDR2 SNEGSKA, per germline (reference sequence). The CDR3 has 12 residues. V was pared by 3 bases and J by 3 bases, with 8 bases between. In nucleotides, the CDR3 is TGCAGTGCTAGTCAGGTGGACACTGAAGCTTTCTTT. It encodes CSASQVDTEAFF.

The rearrangement joins TRBV5-5 to TRBJ1-6, with 7 bases lining up with TRBD1. The CDR3 extends over 15 amino acids. Germline V gene sequence: CDR1 SGHKS, CDR2 YYEKEE (reference sequence). V shed 0 bases, J shed 4 bases, and the junction held 1 base outside the gene matches. CDR3 in amino acids: CASSLGTGYNSPLHF. The CDR3 DNA reads as TGTGCCAGCAGCTTGGGGACAGGTTATAATTCACCCCTCCACTTT.

The chain combines TRBV5-6 with TRBJ2-7; TRBD2 matches 13 bases. In germline, CDR1 is SGHDT, CDR2 YYEEEE. This CDR3 has 14 amino acids. Trimming cost V 4 bases and J 7 bases; bases outside gene matches: 5. CDR3 residues: CASSTSGRAGEQYF. The DNA of the CDR3 is TGTGCCAGCAGCACTAGCGGGAGGGCCGGTGAGCAGTACTTC.

This clone turned up a few times. The rearrangement joins TRBV7-2 to TRBJ2-1; weak D call: TRBD1 (6 bases). This CDR3 comprises 14 residues. The V end lost 1 base, the J end lost 5 bases, and 9 bases lay between the germline ends. The germline V gene has CDR1 SGHTA and CDR2 FQGNSA. The CDR3 nucleotides read TGTGCCAGCAGCTTAGGAGGGACAAACAATGAGCAGTTCTTC. It encodes CASSLGGTNNEQFF.

This clone has more than one count but fewer than ten. The chain links TRBV9 to TRBJ2-1; TRBD1 agrees at 7 bases. V was pared by 4 bases and J by 0 bases, with 4 bases of the junction left unmatched. This CDR3 is 15 amino acids long. Germline V CDR1 and CDR2: SGDLS, YYNGEE. CDR3 in DNA: TGTGCCAGCAGCCCCGGGACAGCCTCCTACAATGAGCAGTTCTTC. It yields the protein CASSPGTASYNEQFF.

In its sample, this clone was seen a few times. The chain links TRBV3-1 (or the pseudogene TRBV3-2) to TRBJ1-1; D is uncertain. The CDR3 is 11 residues long. V lost 5 bases and J lost 7, with 8 bases in between. Germline CDR1 LGHDT, CDR2 YNNKEL (reference sequence). The CDR3 bases are TGTGCCAGCAGCATAAGCGATGAAGCTTTCTTT. It is translated as CASSISDEAFF.

V gene TRBV5-4 combines with J gene TRBJ2-5, with D tentatively TRBD2 (5 bases). The CDR3 contains 13 residues. Trimming pared 4 bases from V and 3 bases from J, leaving 10 bases between. CDR1 is SGHNT and CDR2 is YYREEE in the germline V gene (reference sequence). As DNA, the CDR3 is TGTGCCAGCAGCCGGACGGAGGAAGAGACCCAGTACTTC. Its protein product is CASSRTEEETQYF. Full variable domain (missing parts from reference TRBV5-4 and TRBJ2-5): ETGVTQSPTHLIKTRGQQVTLRCSSQSGHNTVSWYQQALGQGPQFIFQYYREEENGRGNFPPRFSGLQFPNYSSELNVNALELDDSALYLCASSRTEEETQYFGPGTRLLVL.